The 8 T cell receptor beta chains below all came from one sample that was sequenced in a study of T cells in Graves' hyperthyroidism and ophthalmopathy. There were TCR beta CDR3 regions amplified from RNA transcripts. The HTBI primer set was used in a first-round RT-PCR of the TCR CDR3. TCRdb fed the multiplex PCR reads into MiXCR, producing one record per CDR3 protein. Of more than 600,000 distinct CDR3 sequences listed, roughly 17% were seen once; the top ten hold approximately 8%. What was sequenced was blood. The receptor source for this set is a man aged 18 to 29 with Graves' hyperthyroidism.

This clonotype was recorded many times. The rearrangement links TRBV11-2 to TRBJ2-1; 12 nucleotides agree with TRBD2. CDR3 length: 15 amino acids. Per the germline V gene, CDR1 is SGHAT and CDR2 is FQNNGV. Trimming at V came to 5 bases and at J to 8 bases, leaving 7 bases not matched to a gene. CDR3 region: CASSTPGLAGDEQFF. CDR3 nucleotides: TGTGCCAGCAGCACCCCGGGACTAGCGGGTGATGAGCAGTTCTTC.

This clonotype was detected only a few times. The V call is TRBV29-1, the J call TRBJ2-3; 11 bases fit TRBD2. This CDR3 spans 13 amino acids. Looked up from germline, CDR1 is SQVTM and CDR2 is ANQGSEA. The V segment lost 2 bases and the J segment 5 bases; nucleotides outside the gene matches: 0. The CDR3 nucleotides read TGCAGCGTTGAAACTAGCGGGAGAGATACGCAGTATTTT. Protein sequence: CSVETSGRDTQYF.

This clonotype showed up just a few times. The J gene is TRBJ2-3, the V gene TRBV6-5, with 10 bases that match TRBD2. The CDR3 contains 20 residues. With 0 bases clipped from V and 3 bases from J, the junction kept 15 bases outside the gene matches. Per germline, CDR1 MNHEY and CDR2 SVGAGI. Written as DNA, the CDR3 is TGTGCCAGCAGTTACTCCTTCCGTGCCTCTAGCGGGAGTGGTACAGATACGCAGTATTTT. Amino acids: CASSYSFRASSGSGTDTQYF.

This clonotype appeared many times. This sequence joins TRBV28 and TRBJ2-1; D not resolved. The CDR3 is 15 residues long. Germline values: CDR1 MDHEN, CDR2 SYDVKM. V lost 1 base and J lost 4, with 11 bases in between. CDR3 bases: TGTGCCAGCAGTTTATTCCCGACTCCATACAATGAGCAGTTCTTC. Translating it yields CASSLFPTPYNEQFF.

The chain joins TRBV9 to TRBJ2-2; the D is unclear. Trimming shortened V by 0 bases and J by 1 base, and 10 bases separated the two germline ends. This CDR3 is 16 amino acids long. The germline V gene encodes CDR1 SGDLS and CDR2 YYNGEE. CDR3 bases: TGTGCCAGCAGCGTAGAGGCAGGTCAGAACACCGGGGAGCTGTTTTTT. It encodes CASSVEAGQNTGELFF.

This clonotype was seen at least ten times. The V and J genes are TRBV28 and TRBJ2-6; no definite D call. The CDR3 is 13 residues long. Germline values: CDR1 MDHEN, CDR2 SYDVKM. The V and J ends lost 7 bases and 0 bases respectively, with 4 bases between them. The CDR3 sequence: CASIRSGANVLTF. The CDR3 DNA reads TGTGCCAGCATTCGCTCTGGGGCCAACGTCCTGACTTTC. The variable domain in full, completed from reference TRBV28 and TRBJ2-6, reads DVKVTQSSRYLVKRTGEKVFLECVQDMDHENMFWYRQDPGLGLRLIYFSYDVKMKEKGDIPEGYSVSREKKERFSLILESASTNQTSMYLCASIRSGANVLTFGAGSRLTVL.

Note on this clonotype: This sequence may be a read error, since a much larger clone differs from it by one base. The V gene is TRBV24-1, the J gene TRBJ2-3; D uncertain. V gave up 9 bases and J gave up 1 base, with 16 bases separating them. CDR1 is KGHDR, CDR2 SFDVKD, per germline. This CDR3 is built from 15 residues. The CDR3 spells CATSLGSHRTDTQYF. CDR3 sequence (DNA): TGTGCCACCTCCCTTGGCAGTCACCGCACAGATACGCAGTATTTT.

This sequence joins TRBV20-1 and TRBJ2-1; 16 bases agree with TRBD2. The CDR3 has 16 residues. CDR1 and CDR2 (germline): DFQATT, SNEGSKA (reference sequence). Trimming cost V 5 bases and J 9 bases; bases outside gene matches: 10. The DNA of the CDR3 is TGCAGTGCTGGGGGACTAGCGGGAGGGCCTTCTAGTGAGCAGTTCTTC. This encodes CSAGGLAGGPSSEQFF.